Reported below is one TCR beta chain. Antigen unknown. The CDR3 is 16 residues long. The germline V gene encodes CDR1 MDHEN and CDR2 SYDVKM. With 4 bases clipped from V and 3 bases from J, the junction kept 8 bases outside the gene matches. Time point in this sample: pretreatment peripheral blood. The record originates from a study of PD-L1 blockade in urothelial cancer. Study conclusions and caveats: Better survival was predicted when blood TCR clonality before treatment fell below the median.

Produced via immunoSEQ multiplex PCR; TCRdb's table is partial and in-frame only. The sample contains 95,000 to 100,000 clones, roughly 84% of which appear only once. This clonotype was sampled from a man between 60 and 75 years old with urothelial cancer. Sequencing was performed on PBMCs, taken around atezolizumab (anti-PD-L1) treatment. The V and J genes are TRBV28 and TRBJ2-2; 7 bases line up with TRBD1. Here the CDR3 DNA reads TGTGCCAGCAGTTCCCCGGGACAGCCTTACACCGGGGAGCTGTTTTTT. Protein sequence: CASSSPGQPYTGELFF. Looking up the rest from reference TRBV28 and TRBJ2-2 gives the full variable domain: DVKVTQSSRYLVKRTGEKVFLECVQDMDHENMFWYRQDPGLGLRLIYFSYDVKMKEKGDIPEGYSVSREKKERFSLILESASTNQTSMYLCASSSPGQPYTGELFFGEGSRLTVL.